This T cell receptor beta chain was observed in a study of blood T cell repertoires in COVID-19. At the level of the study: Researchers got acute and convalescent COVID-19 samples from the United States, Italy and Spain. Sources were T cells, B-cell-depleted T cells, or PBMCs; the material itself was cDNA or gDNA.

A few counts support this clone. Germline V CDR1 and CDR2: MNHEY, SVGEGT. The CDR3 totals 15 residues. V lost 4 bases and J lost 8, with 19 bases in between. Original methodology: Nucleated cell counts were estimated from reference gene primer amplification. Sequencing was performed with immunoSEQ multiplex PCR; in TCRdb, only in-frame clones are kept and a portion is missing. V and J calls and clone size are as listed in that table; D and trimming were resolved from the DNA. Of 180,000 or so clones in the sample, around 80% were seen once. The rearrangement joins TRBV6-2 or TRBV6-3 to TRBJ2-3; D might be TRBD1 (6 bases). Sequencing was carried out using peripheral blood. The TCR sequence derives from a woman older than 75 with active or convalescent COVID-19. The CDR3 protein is CASSSRTVQHGTQYF. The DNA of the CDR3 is TGTGCCAGCAGTTCCCGGACAGTTCAACATGGTACGCAGTATTTT.